This T cell receptor (beta chain) was sequenced in a study of OX40 agonist ivuxolimab in advanced cancers. Whole-study findings and limits: The antigen specificity of the peripheral T cells (those that were expanded) was not determined.

Libraries were prepared by immunoSEQ multiplex PCR; TCRdb keeps only in-frame clonotypes and omits some of them. The top ten hold about 0.45% of the sample, which has 84,000 or so clones, around 90% seen once. The germline V gene has CDR1 MDHEN and CDR2 SYDVKM. The CDR3 consists of 11 residues. The V end lost 6 bases, the J end lost 7 bases, and 9 bases lay between the germline ends. This clone has more than one count but fewer than ten. Its specificity is not known. The input for sequencing was CD4+ or CD8+ T cells sorted from blood, taken in a trial of the OX40 agonist ivuxolimab. This TCR derives from an adult with an advanced solid tumor such as melanoma, head and neck, liver or kidney cancer. The J gene is TRBJ1-2, the V gene TRBV28; D not resolved. CDR3 DNA sequence: TGTGCCAGCAGCTGGGGTCCTGGCTACACCTTC. It yields the protein CASSWGPGYTF.